These 10 T cell receptor beta chains came from one sample sequenced in a study of blood T cell repertoires in COVID-19 (dated by TCRdb to about 2020). The library was produced with the immunoSEQ multiplex PCR assay. In its TCRdb copy, this immuneACCESS table keeps in-frame sequences only and misses some clones. Where compared with another copy, unresolved V genes explain less than half of these, and the others have no known cause. The sample contains some 250,000 clones, more than 75% of them found a single time. The ten largest clones capture about 0.99% of the sample. Input material: peripheral blood. All receptors come from a woman between 35 and 50 years old who had recovered from COVID-19.

The chain carries TRBV5-6 and TRBJ2-2; perhaps TRBD2 as D (5 bases). The CDR3 is 16 residues long. CDR1 and CDR2 (germline): SGHDT, YYEEEE. Trimming cost V 2 bases and J 5 bases, with 16 bases left between them. CDR3: CASSLSATTGTGELFF. DNA of the CDR3: TGTGCCAGCAGCTTATCCGCGACTACGGGAACCGGGGAGCTGTTTTTT.

V usage is TRBV4-3 and J usage is TRBJ2-3, with 8 bases that match TRBD2. The CDR3 length is 17 residues. Looked up from germline, CDR1 is LGHNA and CDR2 is YSLEER. Trimming removed 1 base from V and 4 bases from J; junction bases left unmatched: 10. The DNA of the CDR3 is TGCGCCAGCAGCCAAGTGCCTCCGGGAGGGCCCCCAGATACGCAGTATTTT. Encoded protein: CASSQVPPGGPPDTQYF.

V usage is TRBV6-5 and J usage is TRBJ2-1, with D perhaps TRBD2 (5 bases). V was shortened by 0 bases and J by 0 bases, with 9 bases between the two germline ends. Germline V lookup: CDR1 MNHEY, CDR2 SVGAGI. The CDR3 runs 16 residues. The CDR3 bases are TGTGCCAGCAGTTACTCTACTAGGAGCTCCTACAATGAGCAGTTCTTC. As protein: CASSYSTRSSYNEQFF.

The gene calls are TRBV28 and TRBJ1-2; the D gene is possibly TRBD1 (6 bases). The CDR3 loop spans 13 amino acids. The V end was cut by 3 bases, the J end by 7 bases, with 12 bases between. CDR1 is MDHEN and CDR2 is SYDVKM in the germline V gene. CDR3 bases: TGTGCCAGCAGTTTGGACAGTCTGGGTGGCTACACCTTC. Amino acid sequence: CASSLDSLGGYTF.

This chain connects TRBV9 to TRBJ2-3; TRBD2 agrees at 7 bases. V was clipped by 0 bases and J by 1 base; unmatched bases: 8. In germline, CDR1 is SGDLS, CDR2 YYNGEE. This CDR3 region has 17 residues. Here the CDR3 DNA reads TGTGCCAGCAGCGTAGCGGCTAGCGGAGGGGGCACAGATACGCAGTATTTT. Its protein is CASSVAASGGGTDTQYF.

The gene calls are TRBV7-6 and TRBJ1-5, with D possibly being TRBD1 (5 bases). V dropped 1 base and J dropped 1 base, with 17 bases sitting between them. Germline V gene lookup returns CDR1 SGHVS and CDR2 FNYEAQ. The CDR3 contains 18 residues. As DNA, the CDR3 is TGTGCCAGCAGCTTAGGAAGGGCAGGGTTCGGGAGCAATCAGCCCCAGCATTTT. Its protein product is CASSLGRAGFGSNQPQHF.

V gene TRBV11-3 combines with J gene TRBJ2-2; D is uncertain. CDR3 size: 14 residues. V gave up 7 bases and J gave up 1 base, with 10 bases separating them. CDR1 SGHNT and CDR2 YENEEA come from the germline V gene. The CDR3 coding sequence is TGTGCCAGCACCCTAATGTGGAACACCGGGGAGCTGTTTTTT. Translating it yields CASTLMWNTGELFF. Full variable domain (rest looked up from reference TRBV11-3 and TRBJ2-2): EAGVVQSPRYKIIEKKQPVAFWCNPISGHNTLYWYLQNLGQGPELLIRYENEEAVDDSQLPKDRFSAERLKGVDSTLKIQPAELGDSAVYLCASTLMWNTGELFFGEGSRLTVL.

The rearrangement links TRBV6-5 to TRBJ1-1, with D unresolved. The germline CDR1 and CDR2 sequences are MNHEY and SVGAGI. V gave up 6 bases and J gave up 1 base, with 15 bases separating them. This CDR3 region has 15 residues. CDR3 sequence: CASSGWGAKNTEAFF. In nucleotides, the CDR3 is TGTGCCAGCAGCGGGTGGGGAGCAAAGAACACTGAAGCTTTCTTT.

The chain uses TRBV7-8 and TRBJ1-4; D is possibly TRBD1 (6 bases). The CDR3 contains 14 residues. CDR1 SGHVS and CDR2 FQNEAQ come from the germline V gene. V was cut by 4 bases and J by 7 bases, with 13 bases left in between. Written as DNA, the CDR3 is TGTGCCAGCAGCTACAACAGGGTGGGTGAAAAACTGTTTTTT. It specifies CASSYNRVGEKLFF.

The genes are TRBV21-1 and TRBJ1-1. TRBV21-1 is deemed a pseudogene. The CDR3 loop spans 13 amino acids. DNA for the CDR3: TGTGCCAGCAGCAGAGAGGAAGGCCGGAGGGCTTTCTTT. This encodes CASSREEGRRAFF.